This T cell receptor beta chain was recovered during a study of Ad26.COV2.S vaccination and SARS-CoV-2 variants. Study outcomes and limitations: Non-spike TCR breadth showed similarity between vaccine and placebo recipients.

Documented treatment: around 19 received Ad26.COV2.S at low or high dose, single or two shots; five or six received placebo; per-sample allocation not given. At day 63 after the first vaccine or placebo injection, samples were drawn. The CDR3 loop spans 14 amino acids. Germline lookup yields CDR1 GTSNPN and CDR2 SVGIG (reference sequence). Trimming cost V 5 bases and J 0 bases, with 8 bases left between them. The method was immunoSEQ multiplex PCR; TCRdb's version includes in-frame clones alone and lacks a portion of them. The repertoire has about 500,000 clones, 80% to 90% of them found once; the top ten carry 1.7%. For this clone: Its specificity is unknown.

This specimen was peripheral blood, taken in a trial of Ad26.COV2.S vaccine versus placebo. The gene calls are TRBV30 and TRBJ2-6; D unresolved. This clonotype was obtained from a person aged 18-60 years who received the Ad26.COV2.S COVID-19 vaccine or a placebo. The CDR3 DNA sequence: TGTGCCTGGTCTAGGGTCTCTGGGGCCAACGTCCTGACTTTC. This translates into CAWSRVSGANVLTF.